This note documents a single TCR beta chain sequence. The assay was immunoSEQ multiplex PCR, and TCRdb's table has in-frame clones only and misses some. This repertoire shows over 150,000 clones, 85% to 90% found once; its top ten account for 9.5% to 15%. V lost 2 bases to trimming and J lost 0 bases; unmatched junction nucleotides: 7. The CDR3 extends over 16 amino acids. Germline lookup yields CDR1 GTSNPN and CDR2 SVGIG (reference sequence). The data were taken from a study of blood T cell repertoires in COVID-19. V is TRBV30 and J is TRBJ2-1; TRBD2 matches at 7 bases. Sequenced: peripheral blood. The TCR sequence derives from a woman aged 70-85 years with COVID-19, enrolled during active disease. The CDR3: CAWSSLAVSSYNEQFF. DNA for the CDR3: TGTGCCTGGAGTAGCCTAGCGGTTAGCTCCTACAATGAGCAGTTCTTC.